This is a list of T cell receptor beta chains from one sample in a study of blood T cell repertoires in COVID-19. Some clones are missing from TCRdb's copy, which holds only in-frame ones; the method was immunoSEQ multiplex PCR. The sample consists of 65,000 to 75,000 clones, 80% of them appearing once. The material sequenced was peripheral blood. These receptors came from a human donor in a cohort sampled during active COVID-19. Each CDR3 is given with its conserved first and last residue. Each record gives: D gene, J gene, V gene, clone size, CDR3 DNA, CDR3 protein. D genes are given only for firm matches. Clone size is stated in some rows and not others, as once, few, many or a class when expanded.

. TRBJ1-4 TRBV6-2/TRBV6-3 . TGTGCCAGCAGTTACCTCTCCGACAGGCCAGGGAATGAAAAACTGTTTTTT CASSYLSDRPGNEKLFF
. TRBJ2-2 TRBV6-5 . TGTGCCAGCTCTCCCGGGACACCCAACACCGGGGAGCTGTTTTTT CASSPGTPNTGELFF
TRBD1 TRBJ1-6 TRBV30 . TGTGCTGCCACCGGGACAGGGGACTCACCCCTCCACTTT CAATGTGDSPLHF
TRBD1 TRBJ1-2 TRBV20-1 . TGCAGTGCTAGTTTGCAGGGGGGCGGGTATGGCTACACCTTC CSASLQGGGYGYTF
TRBD1 TRBJ2-2 TRBV10-3 many TGTGCCATCAGTGAGTCGGACAGGGGGTTGCGGTACACCGGGGAGCTGTTTTTT CAISESDRGLRYTGELFF
. TRBJ2-2 TRBV3-1/TRBV3-2 . TGTGCCAGCAGCCAAGCGGGTCTCACGAACACCGGGGAGCTGTTTTTT CASSQAGLTNTGELFF
. TRBJ1-6 TRBV10-1 . TGCGCCAGCAGTGAGGGCAGGTCCTTTTCACCCCTCCACTTT CASSEGRSFSPLHF
TRBD1 TRBJ2-1 TRBV7-9 . TGTGCCAGCAGCCCGAGGGACAGGGCTACTGACAATGAGCAGTTCTTC CASSPRDRATDNEQFF
TRBD2 TRBJ2-3 TRBV30 once TGTGCCTGGGGGACTAGCGGGGGCTCAGATACGCAGTATTTT CAWGTSGGSDTQYF
. TRBJ2-7 TRBV6-5 . TGTGCCAGCAGGGCCCCAGGCTCCTACGAGCAGTACTTC CASRAPGSYEQYF
TRBD1 TRBJ2-7 TRBV12-3/TRBV12-4 once TGTGCCAGCAGAACCGGGACAGGGGTCGAGCAGTACTTC CASRTGTGVEQYF
. TRBJ2-4 TRBV27 . TGTGCCAGCCGAGAACTAGCCAAAAACATTCAGTACTTC CASRELAKNIQYF
. TRBJ1-2 TRBV6-6 few TGTGCCAGCGAGACATCAAACTATGGCTACACCTTC CASETSNYGYTF
TRBD1 TRBJ1-6 TRBV30 . TGTGCCTGGAAATTGGACAGGGGTTCACCCCTCCACTTT CAWKLDRGSPLHF
TRBD1 TRBJ2-4 TRBV11-3 . TGTGCCAGCAGCTTGGCAGGGGGTTACAAAAACATTCAGTACTTC CASSLAGGYKNIQYF
. TRBJ2-3 TRBV5-1 . TGCGCCAGCCGGTCGTCGGGGAGTTCAGATACGCAGTATTTT CASRSSGSSDTQYF
. TRBJ1-4 TRBV7-2 . TGTGCCAGCAGCCTTGGGACTTTGGTAAATGAAAAACTGTTTTTT CASSLGTLVNEKLFF
TRBD1 TRBJ2-5 TRBV7-9 . TGTGCCAGCAGCTTAGTCGCCGGGACAGGGGTGGAGACCCAGTACTTC CASSLVAGTGVETQYF
. TRBJ1-2 TRBV28 . TGTGCCAGCACCTGGGGGGGAGGGAGCCGGGGCTACACCTTC CASTWGGGSRGYTF
. TRBJ1-5 TRBV4-2 few TGTGCCAGCAGCCAAGTCGGGCTAGGGAGTAGCAATCAGCCCCAGCATTTT CASSQVGLGSSNQPQHF
. TRBJ2-2 TRBV7-8 . TGTGCCAGCAGCTTAGTCTGGGGCGGTAACCCGAACACCGGGGAGCTGTTTTTT CASSLVWGGNPNTGELFF
TRBD1 TRBJ2-1 TRBV3-1/TRBV3-2 few TGTGCCAGCAGCCTAAACAGGGGGGATGAGCAGTTCTTC CASSLNRGDEQFF
TRBD2 TRBJ2-3 TRBV18 . TGTGCCAGCTCTCCGACTAGCACCACAGATACGCAGTATTTT CASSPTSTTDTQYF
. TRBJ2-1 TRBV11-2 once TGTGCCAGCAGCTTCACCGGGGTAAACTACAATGAGCAGTTCTTC CASSFTGVNYNEQFF
TRBD1 TRBJ1-6 TRBV9 . TGTGCCAGCAGCCCAGGGGGACAACACTATAATTCACCCCTCCACTTT CASSPGGQHYNSPLHF
TRBD1 TRBJ2-7 TRBV4-2 medium-sized TGTGCCAGCAGCCAAGGCGGGACAGGAATCTCCTACGAGCAGTACTTC CASSQGGTGISYEQYF
. TRBJ2-5 TRBV7-9 . TGTGCCAGCAGCTTAGTACCCGGGGAGACCCAGTACTTC CASSLVPGETQYF
. TRBJ1-2 TRBV6-5 . TGTGCCAGCAGTTACACCGGGGGGATCTACACCTTC CASSYTGGIYTF
. TRBJ2-5 TRBV3-1/TRBV3-2 . TGTGCCAGCAGCCAAACGGGGGAAGAGACCCAGTACTTC CASSQTGEETQYF
. TRBJ2-2 TRBV18 . TGTGCCAGCTCACCTGGACTCAACACCGGGGAGCTGTTTTTT CASSPGLNTGELFF
. TRBJ2-3 TRBV7-3 . TGTGCCAGCAGCTTCAACCGGGGGGATACGCAGTATTTT CASSFNRGDTQYF
TRBD1 TRBJ2-2 TRBV6-5 . TGTGCCAGCAGGCCGGGACAGGGATTAACCGGGGAGCTGTTTTTT CASRPGQGLTGELFF